The entry that follows covers one TCR beta chain sequence. The sample holds many counts of this clonotype. Its antigen specificity is not known. No base quality information exists; no much larger clone differs at one position. Receptor libraries were prepared by RT-PCR. Sequencing was carried out with an Illumina HiSeq 2500. TCRdb reprocessed the public reads (quality trimming at Q25 with fastp, clone calling with MiXCR) and kept in-frame beta chains. Rows with a matching CDR3 protein are joined into one entry that keeps the most common DNA and genes. This sample gives 490,000 or so distinct CDR3 sequences in total; 7.6% of them show up just once. The top ten clonotypes cover 13% of the sample. Including the terminal cysteine and phenylalanine, the CDR3 comprises 19 residues. Just CDR3 DNA is preserved here, 57 bases in frame from base 1. From V the trimming removes 5 bases and from J it removes 3 bases, while the gene matches leave 21 bases of the junction unaccounted for. The germline V gene supplies CDR1 SGHAT and CDR2 FQNNGV.

These data are taken from a study of response to subunit inactivated influenza vaccine (dated by TCRdb to 2017 to 2018). Study-wide context: Deep quantitative profiling of the T cell receptor repertoire was used in the study to follow responses to a trivalent subunit inactivated influenza vaccine. Findings and caveats that apply to the study as a whole: The authors suggested that each seasonal influenza vaccination may recruit only a limited number of new T cells.

The material sequenced was PBMCs from blood, taken around 25 months after vaccination. The TCR sequence derives from a man aged 50-75 years who received an inactivated influenza vaccine. Donor details come from another sample of the same person, matched by shared clones. This sequence uses TRBV11-2 and TRBJ2-7; TRBD1 matches 8 bases in the middle. The nucleotides are TGTGCCAGCAGCGGAAGACAGGGGACCCGACCGACCGTCTTCTACGAGCAGTACTTC. It specifies CASSGRQGTRPTVFYEQYF.